This T cell receptor beta chain was found in a study of early T cells in non-severe SARS-CoV-2 infection. Germline V gene sequence: CDR1 SEHNR, CDR2 FQNEAQ (reference sequence). Trimming pared 1 base from V and 7 bases from J, leaving 16 bases between. CDR3 length equals 15 residues. Attachment of unique molecular identifiers was made to individual cDNA molecules. TCRdb itself ran the 5' RACE reads through MiXCR, one entry per CDR3 protein. The sample includes 75,000 to 80,000 distinct CDR3 sequences, around 10% of them seen just once. The receptor was derived from an adult who was a healthcare worker with PCR-confirmed SARS-CoV-2 infection or an uninfected control (not recorded which). Here the sequenced sample was whole blood, taken at baseline. The V call is TRBV7-9, the J call TRBJ2-5, with a weak D call TRBD2 (5 bases). As DNA, the CDR3 is TGTGCCAGCAGCTTAGTTGGTGCTCCGGCGGGGACCCAGTACTTC. As protein: CASSLVGAPAGTQYF.